The 28 T cell receptor beta chains in this list originate from one sample, sequenced in a study of shared clonotypes between healthy human individuals. Assay used: immunoSEQ multiplex PCR; TCRdb lists only in-frame clones, some missing. The top ten hold roughly 1.2% of the sample, which has some 1,400,000 clones, about 96% seen once. Sequenced material: naive CD4+ T cells sorted from blood. The subset denotes: CD45RA+ positively selected. The receptors stem from a young man in good health.

This clone was recorded only once. The V call is TRBV28, the J call TRBJ1-2, with D unclear. Looked up from germline, CDR1 is MDHEN and CDR2 is SYDVKM. The CDR3 contains 14 residues. Trimming left V 2 bases short and J 4 bases short, with 11 bases between. CDR3 region: CASSLLGRSYGYTF. DNA of the CDR3: TGTGCCAGCAGTTTACTCGGCAGATCCTATGGCTACACCTTC.

The chain couples TRBV21-1 to TRBJ2-7; no DNA check was done on the table's D call, TRBD2. TRBV21-1 has pseudogene status. The CDR3 is 15 residues long. DNA of the CDR3: TGTGCCAGCAGTGTAGCGGGAGGTGATTCCTACGAGCAGTACTTC. This translates into CASSVAGGDSYEQYF.

DNA for the CDR3: TGTGCCAGCAGCTCGCGTCCCGGGACTAGCGGGAGCTTGAGGGAGCAGTACTTC. It specifies CASSSRPGTSGSLREQYF. The rearrangement links TRBV7-8 to TRBJ2-7; 14 bases are a match to TRBD2. The CDR3 has 18 residues. The germline V gene encodes CDR1 SGHVS and CDR2 FQNEAQ. Trimming cost V 4 bases and J 7 bases; bases outside gene matches: 15.

The rearrangement joins TRBV7-9 to TRBJ2-7; D is possibly TRBD1 (7 bases). CDR3 length: 15 residues. From germline, CDR1 is SEHNR and CDR2 FQNEAQ (reference sequence). V was pared by 4 bases and J by 0 bases, with 13 bases between. The DNA of the CDR3 is TGTGCCAGCAGCTGGGGCAGGGGGGACTCCTACGAGCAGTACTTC. The encoded protein is CASSWGRGDSYEQYF.

The chain is built from TRBV21-1 and TRBJ1-5. TRBV21-1 represents a pseudogene. CDR3 length: 16 residues. The CDR3 DNA sequence: TGTGCCAGCAGCCCGGGCCTGGACGGGACTAATCAGCCCCAGCATTTT. It specifies CASSPGLDGTNQPQHF.

The chain has TRBV19 and TRBJ1-5; no definite D call. The CDR3 extends over 13 amino acids. V lost 4 bases to trimming and J lost 7 bases, with 11 bases between them. Germline V gives CDR1 LNHDA, CDR2 SQIVND (reference sequence). The CDR3 sequence: CASSRVGNQPQHF. In DNA, the CDR3 is TGTGCCAGTAGTAGGGTAGGGAACCAGCCCCAGCATTTT.

The gene calls are TRBV28 and TRBJ2-7; the D gene could be TRBD1 or TRBD2 (6 bases each). CDR1 is MDHEN, CDR2 SYDVKM, per germline. V was pared by 7 bases and J by 4 bases, with 20 bases between. The CDR3 has 15 amino acids. The CDR3 coding sequence is TGTGCCAGCACCGGGGGCCCCCCTCGGCTGTACGAGCAGTACTTC. It translates to CASTGGPPRLYEQYF.

The chain joins TRBV28 to TRBJ1-1; D call uncertain. CDR1 and CDR2 from the germline V gene are MDHEN and SYDVKM. CDR3 length: 12 residues. Trimming pared 2 bases from V and 6 bases from J, leaving 7 bases between. The CDR3 DNA sequence: TGTGCCAGCAGTTTAGGGCCGCCTGAAGCTTTCTTT. Amino acids: CASSLGPPEAFF. The entire variable domain, with the rest obtained from reference TRBV28 and TRBJ1-1, is as follows: DVKVTQSSRYLVKRTGEKVFLECVQDMDHENMFWYRQDPGLGLRLIYFSYDVKMKEKGDIPEGYSVSREKKERFSLILESASTNQTSMYLCASSLGPPEAFFGQGTRLTVV.

The chain recombines TRBV27 with TRBJ2-5; TRBD1 matches 8 bases. The germline gives CDR1 MNHEY, CDR2 SMNVEV (reference sequence). Trimming at V came to 4 bases and at J to 5 bases, leaving 15 bases not matched to a gene. The CDR3 totals 17 residues. This CDR3 reads CASSSRDRSILRETQYF. The CDR3 coding sequence is TGTGCCAGCAGTTCGCGGGACAGGTCGATATTACGGGAGACCCAGTACTTC.

The V and J genes are TRBV25-1 and TRBJ1-4, with a possible D match to TRBD1 (5 bases). CDR3 length: 15 amino acids. Germline CDR1 and CDR2: MGHDK and SYGVNS. The V end lost 6 bases, the J end lost 7 bases, and 18 bases lay between the germline ends. CDR3 coding DNA: TGTGCCAGCAGCCTAATGGGGGGTCGAGTTGAAAAACTGTTTTTT. Translation gives CASSLMGGRVEKLFF.

This clone was seen just once. V is TRBV11-2 and J is TRBJ1-1, with D uncertain. The germline V gene has CDR1 SGHAT and CDR2 FQNNGV. This CDR3 has 13 amino acids. Trimming shortened V by 1 base and J by 1 base, and 4 bases separated the two germline ends. The CDR3 here is CASSLAGNTEAFF. CDR3 bases: TGTGCCAGCAGCTTAGCGGGGAACACTGAAGCTTTCTTT.

The rearrangement uses TRBV7-1 and TRBJ2-3, with 9 bases fitting TRBD2. TRBV7-1 is an open reading frame whose function is uncertain. Trimming took 4 bases from V and 7 from J; bases not matched to a gene: 12. There are 16 residues in the CDR3. CDR3 bases: TGTGCCAGCAGCTTGGGGGGTCTAGCGGGACAGAATACGCAGTATTTT. Its protein product is CASSLGGLAGQNTQYF.

The chain links TRBV9 to TRBJ2-2; the D is unclear. Trimming shortened V by 6 bases and J by 2 bases, and 11 bases separated the two germline ends. Germline V gives CDR1 SGDLS, CDR2 YYNGEE. CDR3 length: 14 amino acids. The CDR3 bases are TGTGCCAGCACTCTTTATGGAAACACCGGGGAGCTGTTTTTT. Residues: CASTLYGNTGELFF.

The count of this clone is one. The chain couples TRBV4-3 to TRBJ2-1, with 9 bases that match TRBD2. Germline V gives CDR1 LGHNA, CDR2 YSLEER. The junction had 10 bases not matched to a gene; V was cut back by 2 bases and J by 8 bases. This CDR3 comprises 16 residues. The CDR3 sequence is CASSQQGLALSDEQFF. CDR3 bases: TGCGCCAGCAGCCAACAGGGACTAGCTCTTTCCGATGAGCAGTTCTTC.

The rearrangement uses TRBV19 and TRBJ2-3; 9 nucleotides line up with TRBD2. Germline values: CDR1 LNHDA, CDR2 SQIVND (reference sequence). CDR3 length: 16 amino acids. Trimming took 4 bases from V and 3 from J; bases not matched to a gene: 8. CDR3 sequence reads: CASSSRLAAQTDTQYF. In DNA form, the CDR3 reads TGTGCCAGTAGTAGTAGACTAGCGGCCCAAACAGATACGCAGTATTTT. The variable domain in full, with the rest retrieved from reference TRBV19 and TRBJ2-3, is DGGITQSPKYLFRKEGQNVTLSCEQNLNHDAMYWYRQDPGQGLRLIYYSQIVNDFQKGDIAEGYSVSREKKESFPLTVTSAQKNPTAFYLCASSSRLAAQTDTQYFGPGTRLTVL.

This chain connects TRBV5-1 to TRBJ2-5; TRBD2 matches at 7 bases. The germline gives CDR1 SGHRS, CDR2 YFSETQ. This CDR3 contains 17 residues. V was clipped by 2 bases and J by 1 base; unmatched bases: 11. The CDR3 DNA is TGCGCCAGCAGCTTATCGGCAGCGGGACTCTTCCAAGAGACCCAGTACTTC. This encodes CASSLSAAGLFQETQYF. The whole variable domain, remainder taken from reference TRBV5-1 and TRBJ2-5, is KAGVTQTPRYLIKTRGQQVTLSCSPISGHRSVSWYQQTPGQGLQFLFEYFSETQRNKGNFPGRFSGRQFSNSRSEMNVSTLELGDSALYLCASSLSAAGLFQETQYFGPGTRLLVL.

This clone was detected only once. This CDR3 is CASSWGQGPSNEQFF. In DNA, the CDR3 is TGCGCCAGCAGCTGGGGACAGGGGCCCAGCAATGAGCAGTTCTTC. The chain uses TRBV5-1 and TRBJ2-1, with TRBD1 matching 10 bases. CDR1 is SGHRS and CDR2 is YFSETQ in the germline V gene. This CDR3 is 15 amino acids long. V was clipped by 3 bases and J by 6 bases; unmatched bases: 6.

This sequence joins TRBV11-2 and TRBJ2-7, with a tentative D call TRBD1 (6 bases). The CDR3 is made up of 11 amino acids. Trimming left V 3 bases short and J 7 bases short, with 7 bases between. CDR1 and CDR2 from the germline V gene are SGHAT and FQNNGV. CDR3 protein: CASSFTGEQYF. The CDR3, as DNA: TGTGCCAGCAGCTTTACAGGGGAGCAGTACTTC.

The chain joins TRBV18 to TRBJ1-4, with no clear D. The CDR3 totals 13 residues. Germline V gives CDR1 KGHSH, CDR2 LQKENI. V was cut by 8 bases and J by 3 bases, with 10 bases left in between. This CDR3 is CASQGGANEKLFF. As DNA, the CDR3 is TGTGCCAGCCAAGGCGGGGCTAATGAAAAACTGTTTTTT. Looking up the rest from reference TRBV18 and TRBJ1-4 gives the full variable domain: NAGVMQNPRHLVRRRGQEARLRCSPMKGHSHVYWYRQLPEEGLKFMVYLQKENIIDESGMPKERFSAEFPKEGPSILRIQQVVRGDSAAYFCASQGGANEKLFFGSGTQLSVL.

This chain links TRBV7-2 with TRBJ2-7; unclear D gene. Deletions cut 0 bases from V and 0 bases from J, with 9 bases between. CDR1 and CDR2 (germline): SGHTA, FQGNSA. The CDR3 totals 15 residues. CDR3 residues: CASSLARISSYEQYF. CDR3 DNA sequence: TGTGCCAGCAGCTTAGCGCGGATTAGCTCCTACGAGCAGTACTTC.

This clone was seen only a few times. The rearrangement joins TRBV7-2 to TRBJ1-2; the match to TRBD1 covers 8 bases. The V gene end was trimmed by 4 bases and the J gene end by 2 bases; junction bases not matched to a gene: 3. From germline, CDR1 is SGHTA and CDR2 FQGNSA. The CDR3 extends over 14 amino acids. The CDR3 sequence is CASSSRTGNYGYTF. CDR3 DNA sequence: TGTGCCAGCAGCTCCCGGACAGGGAACTATGGCTACACCTTC.

CDR3 nucleotide sequence: TGCGCCAGCAGCCAAGAGACCGGGAGGGGATACGAGCAGTACTTC. Translation: CASSQETGRGYEQYF. The V call is TRBV4-3, the J call TRBJ2-7, with TRBD2 matching over 8 bases. Germline V gene sequence: CDR1 LGHNA, CDR2 YSLEER. This CDR3 contains 15 residues. Unmatched junction bases numbered 5, after V lost 0 bases and J lost 4 bases.

V gene TRBV18 combines with J gene TRBJ1-2; no definite D call. Germline CDR1 KGHSH, CDR2 LQKENI. V gave up 3 bases and J gave up 2 bases, with 10 bases separating them. There are 14 residues in the CDR3. The DNA of the CDR3 is TGTGCCAGCTCACCCTCCGAGGGAAACTATGGCTACACCTTC. Translating gives CASSPSEGNYGYTF.

The sample holds a few counts of this clone. This chain uses TRBV7-9 with TRBJ2-4; no firm D call. CDR3 length: 14 amino acids. Germline CDR1 and CDR2: SEHNR and FQNEAQ (reference sequence). With 5 bases removed from V and 3 bases from J, the gap between germline ends came to 11 bases. DNA for the CDR3: TGTGCCAGCAGCCCACAGCGTGGCAAAAACATTCAGTACTTC. Its protein is CASSPQRGKNIQYF. Full variable domain (rest looked up from reference TRBV7-9 and TRBJ2-4): DTGVSQNPRHKITKRGQNVTFRCDPISEHNRLYWYRQTLGQGPEFLTYFQNEAQLEKSRLLSDRFSAERPKGSFSTLEIQRTEQGDSAMYLCASSPQRGKNIQYFGAGTRLSVL.

J is TRBJ2-7 and V is TRBV5-6; D possibly uses TRBD1 or TRBD2 (7 bases each). This CDR3 region has 16 residues. Germline lookup yields CDR1 SGHDT and CDR2 YYEEEE. The germline V and J ends were trimmed by 0 bases and 3 bases, with 16 bases remaining between them. CDR3 coding DNA: TGTGCCAGCAGCTTGGCCAGGGGGGGTTTTTACTACGAGCAGTACTTC. It codes for CASSLARGGFYYEQYF.

The chain carries TRBV15 and TRBJ2-7; 10 bases fit TRBD1. The CDR3 is 17 residues long. J gave up 5 bases and V 4 bases, and 14 bases lay outside the gene matches. Germline V gene data show CDR1 as LNHNV and CDR2 as YYDKDF (reference sequence). The CDR3 region has the DNA TGTGCCACCAGCAACTCCGACAGGGGGCGCATGGTCCACGAGCAGTACTTC. Encoded protein: CATSNSDRGRMVHEQYF.

This sequence joins TRBV7-9 and TRBJ2-3, with TRBD2 matching over 14 bases. Germline trimming cut 5 bases from V and 6 bases from J; bases unmatched to any gene: 7. The CDR3 runs to 16 residues. The germline V gene encodes CDR1 SEHNR and CDR2 FQNEAQ (reference sequence). CDR3 DNA sequence: TGTGCCAGCAGCCAGGGACTAGCGGGAGCTGGGGATACGCAGTATTTT. This encodes CASSQGLAGAGDTQYF.

V usage is TRBV6-6 and J usage is TRBJ2-2, with TRBD2 as a possible D gene (6 bases). V was cut by 2 bases and J by 6 bases, with 10 bases left in between. This CDR3 comprises 14 residues. CDR1 and CDR2 from the germline V gene are MNHNY and SVGAGI (reference sequence). DNA for the CDR3: TGTGCCAGCAGTTACAGGGAGCGGGCCGGGGAGCTGTTTTTT. Amino acid sequence: CASSYRERAGELFF.